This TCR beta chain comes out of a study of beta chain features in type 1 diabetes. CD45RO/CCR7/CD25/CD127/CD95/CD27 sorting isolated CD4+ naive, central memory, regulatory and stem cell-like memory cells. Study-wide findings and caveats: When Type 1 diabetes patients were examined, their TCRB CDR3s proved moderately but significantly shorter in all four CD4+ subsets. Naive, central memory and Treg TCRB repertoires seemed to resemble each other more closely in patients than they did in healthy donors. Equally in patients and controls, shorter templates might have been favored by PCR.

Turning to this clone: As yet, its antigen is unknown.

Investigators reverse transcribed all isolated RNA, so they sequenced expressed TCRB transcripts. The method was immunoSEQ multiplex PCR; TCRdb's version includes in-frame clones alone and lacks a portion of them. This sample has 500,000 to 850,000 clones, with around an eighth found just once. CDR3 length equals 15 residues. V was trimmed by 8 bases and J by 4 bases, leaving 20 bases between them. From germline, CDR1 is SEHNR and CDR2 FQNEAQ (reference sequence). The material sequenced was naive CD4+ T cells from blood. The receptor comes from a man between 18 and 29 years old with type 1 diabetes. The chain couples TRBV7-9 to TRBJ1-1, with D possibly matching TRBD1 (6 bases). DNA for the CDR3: TGTGCCAGCTCCCTAGGGGGGGCGGCGGTCACTGAAGCTTTCTTT. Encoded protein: CASSLGGAAVTEAFF. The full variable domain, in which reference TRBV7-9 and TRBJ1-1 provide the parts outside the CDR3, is DTGVSQNPRHKITKRGQNVTFRCDPISEHNRLYWYRQTLGQGPEFLTYFQNEAQLEKSRLLSDRFSAERPKGSFSTLEIQRTEQGDSAMYLCASSLGGAAVTEAFFGQGTRLTVV.